This T cell receptor beta chain stems from a study of control samples from healthy donors and cancer patients. Using immunoSEQ multiplex PCR, the repertoire was profiled, and TCRdb retains in-frame clones only, with some absent. There are some 48,000 clones in the sample; over 90% occur only once, and about 20% lies in the top ten. The CDR3 length is 10 residues. Germline values: CDR1 SNHLY, CDR2 FYNNEI. Trimming left V 5 bases short and J 10 bases short, with 8 bases between. The sequence came from a woman between 50 and 59 years old with head and neck cancer. Sequencing input: PBMCs. The chain joins TRBV2 to TRBJ2-5, with a weak D call TRBD2 (5 bases). The CDR3 DNA reads TGTGCCAGCAGTTTGGGAGACCAGTACTTC. Amino acid sequence: CASSLGDQYF.